Detailed here is one TCR beta chain. In germline, CDR1 is LNHDA, CDR2 SQIVND (reference sequence). The CDR3 runs to 18 residues. Trimming at V came to 8 bases and at J to 1 base, leaving 10 bases not matched to a gene. Per the original data handling: Estimates of nucleated cell counts were drawn from the amplification of reference gene primers. Only in-frame clones appear in the TCRdb table, and some are missing; sequencing was by immunoSEQ multiplex PCR. That table gives V, J and clone size, and the DNA gave D and trimming. The sample yields 60,000 to 75,000 clones, roughly 91% seen once. This entry is derived from a study of blood T cell repertoires in COVID-19. Whole-study context: The United States, Italy and Spain provided the acute and convalescent COVID-19 samples. T cells, B-cell-depleted T cells, or PBMCs provided the cDNA or gDNA that served as material.

The TCR originated in a human donor in a cohort sampled during active COVID-19. The sample consisted of peripheral blood. The V and J genes are TRBV19 and TRBJ2-2; TRBD2 matches 13 bases. This CDR3 reads CASSLGLAGAGNTGELFF. In DNA, the CDR3 is TGTGCCAGTTCCCTTGGACTAGCGGGAGCGGGGAACACCGGGGAGCTGTTTTTT.